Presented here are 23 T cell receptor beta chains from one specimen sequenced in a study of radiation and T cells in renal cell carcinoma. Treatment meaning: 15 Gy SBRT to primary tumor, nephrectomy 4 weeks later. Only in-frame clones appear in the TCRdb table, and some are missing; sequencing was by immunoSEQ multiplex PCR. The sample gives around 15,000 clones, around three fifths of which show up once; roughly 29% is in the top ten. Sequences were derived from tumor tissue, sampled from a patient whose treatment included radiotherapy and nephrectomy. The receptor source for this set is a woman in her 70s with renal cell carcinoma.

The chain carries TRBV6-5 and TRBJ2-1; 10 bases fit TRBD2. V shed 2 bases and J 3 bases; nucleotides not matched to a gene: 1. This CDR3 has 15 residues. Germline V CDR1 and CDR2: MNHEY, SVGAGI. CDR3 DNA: TGTGCCAGCAGTTACACTAGCGGGGTCTACAATGAGCAGTTCTTC. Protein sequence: CASSYTSGVYNEQFF.

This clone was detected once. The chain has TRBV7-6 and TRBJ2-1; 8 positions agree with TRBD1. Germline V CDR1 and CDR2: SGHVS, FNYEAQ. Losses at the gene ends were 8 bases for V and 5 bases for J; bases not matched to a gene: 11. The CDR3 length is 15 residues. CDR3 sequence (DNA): TGTGCCAGCGGAAAGACAGGGGAGGTAGACAATGAGCAGTTCTTC. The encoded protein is CASGKTGEVDNEQFF.

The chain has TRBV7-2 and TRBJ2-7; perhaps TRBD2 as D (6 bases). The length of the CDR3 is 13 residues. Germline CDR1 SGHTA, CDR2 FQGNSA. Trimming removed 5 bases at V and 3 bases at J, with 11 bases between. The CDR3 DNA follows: TGTGCCAGCAGCGGCGGGACTTTCTACGAGCAGTACTTC. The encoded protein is CASSGGTFYEQYF.

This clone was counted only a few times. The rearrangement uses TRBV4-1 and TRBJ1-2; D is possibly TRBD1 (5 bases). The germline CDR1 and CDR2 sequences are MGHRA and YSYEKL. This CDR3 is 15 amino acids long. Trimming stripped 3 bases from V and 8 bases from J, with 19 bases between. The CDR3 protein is CASSHIRTGEGGYTF. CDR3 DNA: TGCGCCAGCAGCCATATCCGGACGGGGGAAGGAGGCTACACCTTC.

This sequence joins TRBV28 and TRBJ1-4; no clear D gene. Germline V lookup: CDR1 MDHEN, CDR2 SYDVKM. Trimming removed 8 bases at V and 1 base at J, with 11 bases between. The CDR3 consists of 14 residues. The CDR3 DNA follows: TGTGCCAGCGGAGCCAGCATAACTAATGAAAAACTGTTTTTT. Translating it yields CASGASITNEKLFF.

The CDR3 loop is CASSPKLSQRKREWYNEQFF. The CDR3 DNA reads as TGTGCCAGCAGCCCCAAACTCTCTCAACGAAAGCGGGAGTGGTACAATGAGCAGTTCTTC. The chain uses TRBV9 and TRBJ2-1, with 8 positions matching TRBD2. CDR1 and CDR2 (germline): SGDLS, YYNGEE. V gave up 4 bases and J gave up 4 bases; unmatched junction bases: 22. The CDR3 totals 20 residues.

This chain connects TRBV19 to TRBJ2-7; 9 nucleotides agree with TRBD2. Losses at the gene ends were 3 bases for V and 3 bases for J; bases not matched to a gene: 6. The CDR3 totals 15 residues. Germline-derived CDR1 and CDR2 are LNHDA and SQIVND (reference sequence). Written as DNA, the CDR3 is TGTGCCAGTAGTATCGCAGCGGGAGGACACTACGAGCAGTACTTC. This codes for CASSIAAGGHYEQYF.

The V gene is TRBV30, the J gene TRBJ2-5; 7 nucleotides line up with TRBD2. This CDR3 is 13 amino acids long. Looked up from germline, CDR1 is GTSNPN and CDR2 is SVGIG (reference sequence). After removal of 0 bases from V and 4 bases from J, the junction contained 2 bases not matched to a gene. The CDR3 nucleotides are TGTGCCTGGAGTGTAACGGGAGGAGAGACCCAGTACTTC. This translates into CAWSVTGGETQYF.

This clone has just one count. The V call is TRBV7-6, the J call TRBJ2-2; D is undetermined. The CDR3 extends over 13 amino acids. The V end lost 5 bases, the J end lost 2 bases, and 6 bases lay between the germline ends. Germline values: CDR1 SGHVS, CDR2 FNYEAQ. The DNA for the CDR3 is TGTGCCAGCAGCCAAGACAACACCGGGGAGCTGTTTTTT. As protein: CASSQDNTGELFF.

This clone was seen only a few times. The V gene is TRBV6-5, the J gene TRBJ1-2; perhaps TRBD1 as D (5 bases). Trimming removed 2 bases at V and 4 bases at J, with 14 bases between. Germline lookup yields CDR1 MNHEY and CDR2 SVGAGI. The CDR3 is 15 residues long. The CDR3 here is CASSYAGGQGYGYTF. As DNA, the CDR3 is TGTGCCAGCAGTTACGCCGGCGGGCAGGGCTATGGCTACACCTTC.

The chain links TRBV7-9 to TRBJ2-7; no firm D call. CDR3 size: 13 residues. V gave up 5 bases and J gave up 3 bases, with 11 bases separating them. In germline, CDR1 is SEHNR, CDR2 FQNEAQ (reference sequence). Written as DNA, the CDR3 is TGTGCCAGCAGCCCGGGTCTATTCTACGAGCAGTACTTC. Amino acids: CASSPGLFYEQYF.

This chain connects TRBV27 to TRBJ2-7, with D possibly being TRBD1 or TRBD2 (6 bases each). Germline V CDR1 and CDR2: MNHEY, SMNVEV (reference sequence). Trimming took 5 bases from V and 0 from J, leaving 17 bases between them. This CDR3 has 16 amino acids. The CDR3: CASSDLGGTASYEQYF. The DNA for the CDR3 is TGTGCCAGCAGTGATTTAGGGGGGACGGCCTCCTACGAGCAGTACTTC.

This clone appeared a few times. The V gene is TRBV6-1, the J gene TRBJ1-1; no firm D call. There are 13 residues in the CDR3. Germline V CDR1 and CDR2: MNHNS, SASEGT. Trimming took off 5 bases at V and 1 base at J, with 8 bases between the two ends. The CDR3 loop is CASSLRQNTEAFF. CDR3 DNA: TGTGCCAGCAGTCTTCGGCAGAACACTGAAGCTTTCTTT.

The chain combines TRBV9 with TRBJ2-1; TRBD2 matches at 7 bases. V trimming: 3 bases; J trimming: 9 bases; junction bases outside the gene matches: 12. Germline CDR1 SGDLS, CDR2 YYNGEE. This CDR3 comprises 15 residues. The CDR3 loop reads CASSGSSGLHGEQFF. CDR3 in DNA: TGTGCCAGCAGCGGGTCTAGCGGCCTCCACGGTGAGCAGTTCTTC.

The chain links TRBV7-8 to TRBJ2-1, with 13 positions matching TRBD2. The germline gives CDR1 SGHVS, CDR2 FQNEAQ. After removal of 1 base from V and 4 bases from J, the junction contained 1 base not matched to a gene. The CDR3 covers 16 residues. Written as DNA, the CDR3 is TGTGCCAGCAGCTTAGGGACTAGCGGGGGTTACAATGAGCAGTTCTTC. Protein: CASSLGTSGGYNEQFF. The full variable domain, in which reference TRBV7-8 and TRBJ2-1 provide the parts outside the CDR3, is GAGVSQSPRYKVAKRGQDVALRCDPISGHVSLFWYQQALGQGPEFLTYFQNEAQLDKSGLPSDRFFAERPEGSVSTLKIQRTQQEDSAVYLCASSLGTSGGYNEQFFGPGTRLTVL.

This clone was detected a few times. This CDR3 is CASSYDGDQPQHF. In DNA form, the CDR3 reads TGTGCCAGCAGTTACGATGGTGATCAGCCCCAGCATTTT. The chain links TRBV6-5 to TRBJ1-5; no reliable D call. Germline CDR1 reads MNHEY; CDR2 reads SVGAGI. Trimming removed 2 bases at V and 5 bases at J, with 7 bases between. The CDR3 totals 13 residues.

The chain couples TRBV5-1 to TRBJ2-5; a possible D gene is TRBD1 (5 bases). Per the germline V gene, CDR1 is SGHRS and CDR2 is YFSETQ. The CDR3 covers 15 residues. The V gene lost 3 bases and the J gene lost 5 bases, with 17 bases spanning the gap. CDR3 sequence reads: CASSSGVQGRETQYF. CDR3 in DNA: TGCGCCAGCAGCTCTGGGGTGCAGGGCAGGGAGACCCAGTACTTC.

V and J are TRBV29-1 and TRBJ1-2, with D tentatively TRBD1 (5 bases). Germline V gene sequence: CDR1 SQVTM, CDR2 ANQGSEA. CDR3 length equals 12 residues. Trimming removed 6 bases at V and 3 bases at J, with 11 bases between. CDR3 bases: TGCAGCGTCCTCCGGGGGGACTATGGCTACACCTTC. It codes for CSVLRGDYGYTF.

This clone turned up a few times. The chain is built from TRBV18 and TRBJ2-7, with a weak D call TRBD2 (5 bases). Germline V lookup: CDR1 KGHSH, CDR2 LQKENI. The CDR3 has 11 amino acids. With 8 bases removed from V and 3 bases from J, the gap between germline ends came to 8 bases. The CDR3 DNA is TGTGCCAGCCGGGGTTACTACGAGCAGTACTTC. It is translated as CASRGYYEQYF.

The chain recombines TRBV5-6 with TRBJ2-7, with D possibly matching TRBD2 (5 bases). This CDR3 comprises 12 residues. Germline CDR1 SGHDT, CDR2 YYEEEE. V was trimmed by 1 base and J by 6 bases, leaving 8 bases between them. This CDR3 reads CASSLSGREQYF. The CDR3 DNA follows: TGTGCCAGCAGCTTGAGCGGCCGCGAGCAGTACTTC.

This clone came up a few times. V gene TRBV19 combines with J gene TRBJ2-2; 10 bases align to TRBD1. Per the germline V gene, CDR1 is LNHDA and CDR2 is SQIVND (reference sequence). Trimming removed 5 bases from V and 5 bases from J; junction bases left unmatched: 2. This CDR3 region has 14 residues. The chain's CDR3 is CASSDRGLTGELFF. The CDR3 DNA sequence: TGTGCCAGTAGTGACAGGGGGCTGACCGGGGAGCTGTTTTTT.

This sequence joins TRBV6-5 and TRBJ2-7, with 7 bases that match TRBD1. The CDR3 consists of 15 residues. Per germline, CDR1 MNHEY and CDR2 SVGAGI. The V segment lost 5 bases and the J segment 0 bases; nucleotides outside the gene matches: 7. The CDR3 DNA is TGTGCCAGCAGTCCCCGACGGGACAGCTCCTACGAGCAGTACTTC. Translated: CASSPRRDSSYEQYF.

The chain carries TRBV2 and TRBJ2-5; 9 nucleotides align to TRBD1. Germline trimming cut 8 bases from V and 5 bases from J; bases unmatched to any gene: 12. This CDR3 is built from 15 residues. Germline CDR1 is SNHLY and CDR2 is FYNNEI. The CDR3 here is CASHLYLTGGETQYF. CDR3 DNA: TGTGCCAGCCACCTTTACCTGACAGGGGGGGAGACCCAGTACTTC. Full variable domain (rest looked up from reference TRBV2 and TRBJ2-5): EPEVTQTPSHQVTQMGQEVILRCVPISNHLYFYWYRQILGQKVEFLVSFYNNEISEKSEIFDDQFSVERPDGSNFTLKIRSTKLEDSAMYFCASHLYLTGGETQYFGPGTRLLVL.